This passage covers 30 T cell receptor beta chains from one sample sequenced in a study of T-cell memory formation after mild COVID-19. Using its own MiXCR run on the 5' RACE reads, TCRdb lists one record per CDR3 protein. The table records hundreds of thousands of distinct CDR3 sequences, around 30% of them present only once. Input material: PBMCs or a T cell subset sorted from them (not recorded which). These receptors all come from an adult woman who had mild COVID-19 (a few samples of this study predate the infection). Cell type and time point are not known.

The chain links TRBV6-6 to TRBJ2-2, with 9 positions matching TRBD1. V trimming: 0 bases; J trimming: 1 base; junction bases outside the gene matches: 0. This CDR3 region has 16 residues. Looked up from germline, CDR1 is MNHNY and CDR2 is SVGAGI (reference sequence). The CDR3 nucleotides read TGTGCCAGCAGTTACTCGGGACAGGGGAACACCGGGGAGCTGTTTTTT. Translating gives CASSYSGQGNTGELFF.

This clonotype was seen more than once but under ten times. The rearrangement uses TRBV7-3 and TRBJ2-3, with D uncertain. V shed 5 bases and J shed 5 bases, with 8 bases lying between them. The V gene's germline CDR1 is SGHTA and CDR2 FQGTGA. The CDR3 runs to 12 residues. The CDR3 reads CASSGNRDTQYF. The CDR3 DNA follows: TGTGCCAGCAGCGGGAACCGAGATACGCAGTATTTT.

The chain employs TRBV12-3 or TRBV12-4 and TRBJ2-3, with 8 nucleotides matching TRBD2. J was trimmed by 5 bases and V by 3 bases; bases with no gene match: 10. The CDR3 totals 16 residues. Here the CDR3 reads CASSLPSGLSGDTQYF. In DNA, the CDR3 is TGTGCCAGCAGTTTGCCTAGCGGGCTCTCTGGAGATACGCAGTATTTT.

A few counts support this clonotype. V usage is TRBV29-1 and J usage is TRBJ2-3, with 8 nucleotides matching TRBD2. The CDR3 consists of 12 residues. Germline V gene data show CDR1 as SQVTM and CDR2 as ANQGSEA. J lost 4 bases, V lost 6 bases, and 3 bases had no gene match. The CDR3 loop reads CSVGLASDTQYF. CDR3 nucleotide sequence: TGCAGCGTCGGACTAGCTTCAGATACGCAGTATTTT.

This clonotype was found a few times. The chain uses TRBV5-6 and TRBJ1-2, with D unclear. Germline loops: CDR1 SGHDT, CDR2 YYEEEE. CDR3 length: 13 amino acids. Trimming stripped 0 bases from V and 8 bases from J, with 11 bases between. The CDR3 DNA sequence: TGTGCCAGCAGCTTGGAAACCTCCGGGGGCTACACCTTC. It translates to CASSLETSGGYTF.

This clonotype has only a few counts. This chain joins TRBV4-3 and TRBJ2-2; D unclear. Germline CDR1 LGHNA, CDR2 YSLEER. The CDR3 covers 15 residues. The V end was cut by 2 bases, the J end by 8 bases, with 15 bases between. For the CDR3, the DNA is TGCGCCAGCAGCCAATTATCGACTTCCGGAGGGGAGCTGTTTTTT. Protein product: CASSQLSTSGGELFF.

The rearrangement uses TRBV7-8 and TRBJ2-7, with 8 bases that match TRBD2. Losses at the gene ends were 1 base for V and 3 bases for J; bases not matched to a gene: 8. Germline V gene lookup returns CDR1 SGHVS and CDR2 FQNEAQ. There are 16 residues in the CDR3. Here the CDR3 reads CASSLERTSRGYEQYF. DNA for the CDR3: TGTGCCAGCAGCTTAGAGCGGACTAGCCGTGGCTACGAGCAGTACTTC.

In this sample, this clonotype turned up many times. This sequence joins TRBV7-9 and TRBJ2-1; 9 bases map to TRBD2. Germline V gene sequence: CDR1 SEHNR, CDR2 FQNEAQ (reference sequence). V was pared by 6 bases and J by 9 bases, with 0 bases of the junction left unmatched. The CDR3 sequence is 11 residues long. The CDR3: CASSSGGEQFF. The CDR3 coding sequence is TGTGCCAGCAGTAGCGGGGGTGAGCAGTTCTTC.

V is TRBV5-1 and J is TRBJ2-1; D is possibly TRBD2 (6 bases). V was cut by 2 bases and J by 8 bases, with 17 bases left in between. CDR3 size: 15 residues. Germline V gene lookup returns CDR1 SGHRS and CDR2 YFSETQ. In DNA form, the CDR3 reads TGCGCCAGCAGCTTCATAGGCCTAGCGCTCCATGAGCAGTTCTTC. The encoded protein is CASSFIGLALHEQFF. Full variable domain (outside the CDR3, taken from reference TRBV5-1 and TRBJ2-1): KAGVTQTPRYLIKTRGQQVTLSCSPISGHRSVSWYQQTPGQGLQFLFEYFSETQRNKGNFPGRFSGRQFSNSRSEMNVSTLELGDSALYLCASSFIGLALHEQFFGPGTRLTVL.

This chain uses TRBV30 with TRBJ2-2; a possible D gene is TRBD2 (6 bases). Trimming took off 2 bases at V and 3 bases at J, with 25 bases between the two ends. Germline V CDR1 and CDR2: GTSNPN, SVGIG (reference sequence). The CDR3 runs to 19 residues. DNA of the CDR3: TGTGCCTGGAGTTATAGCGGTTGGGGAGAGAGGGGCTACACCGGGGAGCTGTTTTTT. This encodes CAWSYSGWGERGYTGELFF.

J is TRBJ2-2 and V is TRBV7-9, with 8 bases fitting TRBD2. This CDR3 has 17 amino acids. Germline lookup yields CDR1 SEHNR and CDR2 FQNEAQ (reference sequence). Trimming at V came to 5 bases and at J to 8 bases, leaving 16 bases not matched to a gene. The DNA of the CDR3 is TGTGCCAGCAGCCCGGGCGAGCGGGAGCCTCTCGGTGGGGAGCTGTTTTTT. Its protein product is CASSPGEREPLGGELFF. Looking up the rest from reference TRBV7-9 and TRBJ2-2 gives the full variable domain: DTGVSQNPRHKITKRGQNVTFRCDPISEHNRLYWYRQTLGQGPEFLTYFQNEAQLEKSRLLSDRFSAERPKGSFSTLEIQRTEQGDSAMYLCASSPGEREPLGGELFFGEGSRLTVL.

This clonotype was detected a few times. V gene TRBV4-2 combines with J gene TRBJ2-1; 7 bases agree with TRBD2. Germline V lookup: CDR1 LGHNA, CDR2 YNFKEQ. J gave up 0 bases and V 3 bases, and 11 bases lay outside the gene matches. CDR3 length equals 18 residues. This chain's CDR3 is CASSHSLGGTISYNEQFF. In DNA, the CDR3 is TGTGCCAGCAGCCATAGTCTGGGCGGGACTATCTCCTACAATGAGCAGTTCTTC.

The CDR3 is CASSYDAKGVYEQYF. CDR3 coding DNA: TGTGCCAGCAGTTACGACGCTAAGGGTGTATACGAGCAGTACTTC. The chain uses TRBV6-2 or TRBV6-3 and TRBJ2-7; no clear D. Germline V CDR1 and CDR2: MNHEY, SVGEGT. V lost 2 bases and J 4 bases, leaving 15 bases between the germline ends. The CDR3 contains 15 residues.

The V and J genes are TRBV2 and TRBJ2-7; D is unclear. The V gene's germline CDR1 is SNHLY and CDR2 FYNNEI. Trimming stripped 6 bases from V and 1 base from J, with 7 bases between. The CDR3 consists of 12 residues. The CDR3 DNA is TGTGCCAGCAGGAAAGCGTCCTACGAGCAGTACTTC. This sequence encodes CASRKASYEQYF.

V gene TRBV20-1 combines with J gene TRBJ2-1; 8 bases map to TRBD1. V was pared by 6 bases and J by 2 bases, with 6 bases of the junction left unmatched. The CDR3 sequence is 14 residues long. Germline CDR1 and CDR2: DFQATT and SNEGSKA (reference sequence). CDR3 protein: CSAHPGQAYNEQFF. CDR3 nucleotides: TGCAGTGCGCATCCGGGACAGGCCTACAATGAGCAGTTCTTC.

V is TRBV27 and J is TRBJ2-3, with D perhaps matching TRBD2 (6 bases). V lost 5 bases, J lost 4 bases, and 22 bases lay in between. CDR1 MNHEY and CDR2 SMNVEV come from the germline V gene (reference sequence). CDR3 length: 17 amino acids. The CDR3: CASSHGLLLPLADTQYF. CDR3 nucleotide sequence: TGTGCCAGCAGTCATGGACTACTTCTCCCCCTCGCAGATACGCAGTATTTT.

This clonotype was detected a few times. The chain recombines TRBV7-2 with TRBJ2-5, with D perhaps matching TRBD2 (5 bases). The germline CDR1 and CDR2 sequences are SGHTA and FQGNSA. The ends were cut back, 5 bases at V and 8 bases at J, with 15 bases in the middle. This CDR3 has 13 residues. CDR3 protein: CASSREEGTTQYF. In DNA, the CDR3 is TGTGCCAGCAGCCGCGAAGAGGGAACAACCCAGTACTTC.

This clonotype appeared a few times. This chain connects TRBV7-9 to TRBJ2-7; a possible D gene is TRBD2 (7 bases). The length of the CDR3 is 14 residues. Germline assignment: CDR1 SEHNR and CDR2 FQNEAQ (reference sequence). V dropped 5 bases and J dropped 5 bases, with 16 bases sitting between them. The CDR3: CASSRYQRDNEQYF. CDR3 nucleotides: TGTGCCAGCAGCCGATACCAGCGGGACAACGAGCAGTACTTC.

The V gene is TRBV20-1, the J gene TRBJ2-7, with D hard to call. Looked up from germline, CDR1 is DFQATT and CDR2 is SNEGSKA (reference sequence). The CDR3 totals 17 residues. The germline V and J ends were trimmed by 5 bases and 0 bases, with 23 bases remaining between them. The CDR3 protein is CSAGPPRGAMSSYEQYF. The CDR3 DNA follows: TGCAGTGCTGGCCCTCCCCGTGGAGCGATGAGCTCCTACGAGCAGTACTTC.

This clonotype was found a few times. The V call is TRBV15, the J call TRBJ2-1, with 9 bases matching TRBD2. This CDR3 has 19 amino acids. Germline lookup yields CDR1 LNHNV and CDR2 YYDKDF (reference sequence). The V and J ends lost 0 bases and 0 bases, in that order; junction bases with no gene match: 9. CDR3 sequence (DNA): TGTGCCACCAGCAGAGATTTAGCGGGGGTAACCAGCTCCTACAATGAGCAGTTCTTC. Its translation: CATSRDLAGVTSSYNEQFF. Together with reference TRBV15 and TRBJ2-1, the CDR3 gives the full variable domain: DAMVIQNPRYQVTQFGKPVTLSCSQTLNHNVMYWYQQKSSQAPKLLFHYYDKDFNNEADTPDNFQSRRPNTSFCFLDIRSPGLGDTAMYLCATSRDLAGVTSSYNEQFFGPGTRLTVL.

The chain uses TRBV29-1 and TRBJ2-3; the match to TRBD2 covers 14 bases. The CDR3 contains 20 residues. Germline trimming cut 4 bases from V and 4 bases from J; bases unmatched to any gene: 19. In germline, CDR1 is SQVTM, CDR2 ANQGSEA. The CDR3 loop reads CSVAELTPGLAGVLADTQYF. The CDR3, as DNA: TGCAGCGTTGCGGAACTAACACCGGGACTAGCGGGAGTTCTCGCAGATACGCAGTATTTT.

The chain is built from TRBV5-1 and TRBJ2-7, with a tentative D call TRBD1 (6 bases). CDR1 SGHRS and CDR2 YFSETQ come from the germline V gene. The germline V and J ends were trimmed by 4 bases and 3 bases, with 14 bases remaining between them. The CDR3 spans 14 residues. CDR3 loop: CASSLTGTGYEQYF. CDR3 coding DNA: TGCGCCAGCAGCCTTACAGGGACGGGCTACGAGCAGTACTTC.

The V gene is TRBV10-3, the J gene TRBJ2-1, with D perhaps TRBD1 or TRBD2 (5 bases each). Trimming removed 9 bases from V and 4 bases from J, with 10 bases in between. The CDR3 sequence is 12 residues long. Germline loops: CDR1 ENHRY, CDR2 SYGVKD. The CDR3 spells CAMGDRYNEQFF. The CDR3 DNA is TGTGCCATGGGAGACAGATACAATGAGCAGTTCTTC.

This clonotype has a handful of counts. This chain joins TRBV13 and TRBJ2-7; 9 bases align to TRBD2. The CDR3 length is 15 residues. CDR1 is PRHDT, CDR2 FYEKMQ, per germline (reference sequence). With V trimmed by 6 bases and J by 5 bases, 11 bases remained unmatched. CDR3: CASRKNSGSRHEQYF. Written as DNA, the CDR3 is TGTGCCAGCAGGAAAAATAGCGGGAGTCGCCACGAGCAGTACTTC.

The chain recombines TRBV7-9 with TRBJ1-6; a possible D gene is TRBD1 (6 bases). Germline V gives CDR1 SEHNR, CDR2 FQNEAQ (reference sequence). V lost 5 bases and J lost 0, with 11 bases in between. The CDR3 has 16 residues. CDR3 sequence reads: CASSQGQPSYNSPLHF. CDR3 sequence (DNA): TGTGCCAGCAGCCAAGGACAGCCCTCCTATAATTCACCCCTCCACTTT.

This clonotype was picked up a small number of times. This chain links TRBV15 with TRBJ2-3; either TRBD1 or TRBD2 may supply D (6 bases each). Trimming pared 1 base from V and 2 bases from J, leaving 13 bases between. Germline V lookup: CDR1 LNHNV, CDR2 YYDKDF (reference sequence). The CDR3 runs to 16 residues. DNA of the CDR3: TGTGCCACCAGCAGAGGTCCGGGGGCGTACACAGATACGCAGTATTTT. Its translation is CATSRGPGAYTDTQYF.

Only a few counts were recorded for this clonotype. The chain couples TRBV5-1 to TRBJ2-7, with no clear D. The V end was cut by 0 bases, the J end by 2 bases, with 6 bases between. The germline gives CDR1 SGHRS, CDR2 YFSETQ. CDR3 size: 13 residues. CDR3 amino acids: CASSLEGPYEQYF. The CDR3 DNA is TGCGCCAGCAGCTTGGAAGGGCCCTACGAGCAGTACTTC.

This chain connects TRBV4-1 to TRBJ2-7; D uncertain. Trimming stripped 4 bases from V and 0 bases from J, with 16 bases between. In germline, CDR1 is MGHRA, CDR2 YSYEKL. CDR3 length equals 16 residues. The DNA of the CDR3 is TGCGCCAGCAGCCCCCAGGTCGCCTCGAGCTCCTACGAGCAGTACTTC. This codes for CASSPQVASSSYEQYF.

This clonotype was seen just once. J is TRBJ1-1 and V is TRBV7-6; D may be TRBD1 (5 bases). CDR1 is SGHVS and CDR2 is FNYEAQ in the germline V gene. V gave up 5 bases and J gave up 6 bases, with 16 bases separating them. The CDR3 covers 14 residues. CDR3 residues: CASSLGGSYPEAFF. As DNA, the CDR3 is TGTGCCAGCAGCCTGGGGGGTTCTTACCCTGAAGCTTTCTTT.

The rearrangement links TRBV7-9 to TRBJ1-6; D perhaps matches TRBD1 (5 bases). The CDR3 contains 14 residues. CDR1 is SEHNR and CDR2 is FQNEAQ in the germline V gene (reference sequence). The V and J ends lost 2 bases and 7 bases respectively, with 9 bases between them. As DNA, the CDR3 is TGTGCCAGCAGCTTAACGCAGGGAAATTCACCCCTCCACTTT. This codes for CASSLTQGNSPLHF. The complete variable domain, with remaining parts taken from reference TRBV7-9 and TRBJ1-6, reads DTGVSQNPRHKITKRGQNVTFRCDPISEHNRLYWYRQTLGQGPEFLTYFQNEAQLEKSRLLSDRFSAERPKGSFSTLEIQRTEQGDSAMYLCASSLTQGNSPLHFGNGTRLTVT.